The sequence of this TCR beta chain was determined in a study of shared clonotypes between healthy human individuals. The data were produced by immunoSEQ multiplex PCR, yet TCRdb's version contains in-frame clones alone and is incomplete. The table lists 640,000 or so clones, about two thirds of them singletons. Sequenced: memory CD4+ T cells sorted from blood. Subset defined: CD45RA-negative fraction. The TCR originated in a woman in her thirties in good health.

For the CDR3, the DNA is TGTGCCAGCAGCCAAAGACAGGGTGCAAGCGATGAGCAGTTCTTC. Its protein product is CASSQRQGASDEQFF. The gene calls are TRBV11-2 and TRBJ2-1, with 7 bases fitting TRBD1. This CDR3 is 15 amino acids long. After removal of 5 bases from V and 8 bases from J, the junction contained 12 bases not matched to a gene. In germline, CDR1 is SGHAT, CDR2 FQNNGV.